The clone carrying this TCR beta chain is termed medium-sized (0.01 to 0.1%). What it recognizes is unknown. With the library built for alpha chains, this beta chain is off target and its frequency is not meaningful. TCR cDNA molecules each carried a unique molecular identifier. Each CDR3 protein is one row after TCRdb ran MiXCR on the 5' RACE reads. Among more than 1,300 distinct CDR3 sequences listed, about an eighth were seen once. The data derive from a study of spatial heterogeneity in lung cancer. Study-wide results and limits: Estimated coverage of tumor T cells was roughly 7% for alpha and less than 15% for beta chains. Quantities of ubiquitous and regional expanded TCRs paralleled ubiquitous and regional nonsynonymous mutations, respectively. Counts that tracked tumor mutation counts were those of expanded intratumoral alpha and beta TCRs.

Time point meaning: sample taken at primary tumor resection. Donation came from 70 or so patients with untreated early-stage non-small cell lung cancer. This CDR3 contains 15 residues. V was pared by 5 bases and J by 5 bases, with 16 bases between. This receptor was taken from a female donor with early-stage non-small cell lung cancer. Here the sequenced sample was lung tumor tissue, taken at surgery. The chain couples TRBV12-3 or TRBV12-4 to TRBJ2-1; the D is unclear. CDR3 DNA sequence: TGTGCCAGCAGTGTTTCATTTGCCCGGGACAATGAGCAGTTCTTC. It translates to CASSVSFARDNEQFF.